What follows describes a single T cell receptor beta chain. The data were obtained in a study of blood T cell repertoires in COVID-19. Whole-study context: Material from acute and convalescent COVID-19 was sourced from the United States, Italy and Spain. Nucleic acid was either cDNA or gDNA, and it came from T cells, B-cell-depleted T cells, or PBMCs.

Method: immunoSEQ multiplex PCR; TCRdb's copy keeps in-frame clones and lacks some. The sample consists of some 60,000 clones, about 83% of them appearing once. Seattle patient enrollment occurred during active infection, with longitudinal follow-up thereafter. This CDR3 region has 15 residues. With 3 bases removed from V and 0 bases from J, the gap between germline ends came to 11 bases. Per germline, CDR1 SGDLS and CDR2 YYNGEE. The sequence was obtained from a man aged 45 to 65 with COVID-19, enrolled during active disease. The sequencing input was peripheral blood. V and J are TRBV9 and TRBJ2-3, with D uncertain. The CDR3 bases are TGTGCCAGCAGCGACCTAAGTGTGAGCACAGATACGCAGTATTTT. It translates to CASSDLSVSTDTQYF. The full variable domain, completed using reference TRBV9 and TRBJ2-3, is DSGVTQTPKHLITATGQRVTLRCSPRSGDLSVYWYQQSLDQGLQFLIQYYNGEERAKGNILERFSAQQFPDLHSELNLSSLELGDSALYFCASSDLSVSTDTQYFGPGTRLTVL.